This T cell receptor beta chain was captured by sequencing in a study of early T cells in non-severe SARS-CoV-2 infection. Study as a whole: With bulk RNA from unsorted whole blood as input, sequencing yielded unpaired chains. Notes on the study in general: The VDJdb matching leaned toward anti-spike CD8 responses and overlooked private and CD4 specificities.

The length of the CDR3 is 15 residues. Germline trimming cut 4 bases from V and 5 bases from J; bases unmatched to any gene: 12. Per germline, CDR1 SQVTM and CDR2 ANQGSEA. Molecules of cDNA were individually given unique molecular identifiers that were attached to them. TCRdb redid the calling of the 5' RACE reads with MiXCR, one entry per CDR3 protein. The sample has approximately 97,000 distinct CDR3 sequences; roughly 9.6% are singletons. This clonotype came up many times. Antigen: not known. V gene TRBV29-1 combines with J gene TRBJ2-7; 9 bases map to TRBD2. The sequencing here drew on whole blood, taken at baseline. This clonotype was obtained from an adult who was a healthcare worker with PCR-confirmed SARS-CoV-2 infection or an uninfected control (not recorded which). CDR3 residues: CSVGRVAGAPDEQYF. The CDR3 DNA reads as TGCAGCGTTGGTAGGGTAGCGGGGGCACCCGACGAGCAGTACTTC.